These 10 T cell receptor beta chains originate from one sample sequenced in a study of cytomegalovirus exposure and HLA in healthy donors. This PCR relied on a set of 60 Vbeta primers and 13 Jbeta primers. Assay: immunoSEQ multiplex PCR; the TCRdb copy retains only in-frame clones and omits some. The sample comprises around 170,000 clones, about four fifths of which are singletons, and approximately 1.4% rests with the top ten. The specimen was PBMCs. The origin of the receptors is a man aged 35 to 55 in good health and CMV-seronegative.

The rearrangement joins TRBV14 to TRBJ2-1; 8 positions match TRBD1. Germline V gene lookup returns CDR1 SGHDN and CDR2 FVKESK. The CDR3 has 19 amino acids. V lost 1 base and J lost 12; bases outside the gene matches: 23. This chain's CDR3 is CASSQGIARTGSRTMGQFF. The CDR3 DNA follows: TGTGCCAGCAGCCAAGGAATAGCAAGGACAGGGTCTCGTACGATGGGGCAGTTCTTC.

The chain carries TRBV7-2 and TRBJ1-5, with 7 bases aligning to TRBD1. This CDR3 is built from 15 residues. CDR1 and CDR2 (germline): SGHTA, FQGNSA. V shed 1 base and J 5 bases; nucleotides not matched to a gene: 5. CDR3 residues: CASSLEGQEYQPQHF. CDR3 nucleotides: TGTGCCAGCAGCTTAGAAGGACAGGAATATCAGCCCCAGCATTTT.

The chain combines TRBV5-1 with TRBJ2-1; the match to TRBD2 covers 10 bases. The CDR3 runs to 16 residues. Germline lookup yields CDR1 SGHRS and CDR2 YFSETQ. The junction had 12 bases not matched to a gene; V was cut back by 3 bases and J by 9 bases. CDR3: CASSWVGVAGGAEQFF. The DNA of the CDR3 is TGCGCCAGCAGCTGGGTTGGTGTAGCGGGAGGTGCTGAGCAGTTCTTC.

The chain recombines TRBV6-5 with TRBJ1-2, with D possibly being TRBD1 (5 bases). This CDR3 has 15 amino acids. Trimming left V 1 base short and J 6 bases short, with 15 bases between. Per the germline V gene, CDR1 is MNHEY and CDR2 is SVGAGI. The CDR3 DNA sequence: TGTGCCAGCAGTTACTTGGCCCAGGGATTGGATGGCTACACCTTC. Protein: CASSYLAQGLDGYTF.

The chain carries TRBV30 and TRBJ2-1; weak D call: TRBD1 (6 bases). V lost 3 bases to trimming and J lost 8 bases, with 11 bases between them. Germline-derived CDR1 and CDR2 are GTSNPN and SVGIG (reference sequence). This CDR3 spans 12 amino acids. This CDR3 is CAWSVDRYEQFF. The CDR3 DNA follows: TGTGCCTGGAGCGTAGACAGGTATGAGCAGTTCTTC. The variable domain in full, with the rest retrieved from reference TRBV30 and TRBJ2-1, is SQTIHQWPATLVQPVGSPLSLECTVEGTSNPNLYWYRQAAGRGLQLLFYSVGIGQISSEVPQNLSASRPQDRQFILSSKKLLLSDSGFYLCAWSVDRYEQFFGPGTRLTVL.

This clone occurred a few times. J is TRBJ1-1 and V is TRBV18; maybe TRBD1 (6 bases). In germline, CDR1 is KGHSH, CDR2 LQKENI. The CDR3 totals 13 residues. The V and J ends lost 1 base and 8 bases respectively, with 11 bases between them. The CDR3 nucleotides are TGTGCCAGCTCACCACAGGGGGTAGGGGAAGCTTTCTTT. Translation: CASSPQGVGEAFF.

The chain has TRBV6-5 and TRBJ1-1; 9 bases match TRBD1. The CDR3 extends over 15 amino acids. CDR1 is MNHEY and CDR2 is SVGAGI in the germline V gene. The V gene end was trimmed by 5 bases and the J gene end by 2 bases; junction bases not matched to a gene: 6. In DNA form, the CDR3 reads TGTGCCAGCAGTAGGGACAGGGCCCAAAACACTGAAGCTTTCTTT. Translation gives CASSRDRAQNTEAFF.

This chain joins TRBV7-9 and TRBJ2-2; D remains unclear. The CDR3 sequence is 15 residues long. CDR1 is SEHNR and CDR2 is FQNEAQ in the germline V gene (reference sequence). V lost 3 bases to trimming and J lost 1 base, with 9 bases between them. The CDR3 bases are TGTGCCAGCAGCTTTGTAACAGAGAACACCGGGGAGCTGTTTTTT. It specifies CASSFVTENTGELFF.

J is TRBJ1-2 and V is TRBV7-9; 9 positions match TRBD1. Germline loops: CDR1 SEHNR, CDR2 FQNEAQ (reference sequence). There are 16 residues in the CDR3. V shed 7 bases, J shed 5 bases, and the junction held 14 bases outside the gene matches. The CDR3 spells CASTTGYRDREYGYTF. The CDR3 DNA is TGTGCCAGCACCACCGGGTATAGGGACAGGGAATATGGCTACACCTTC.

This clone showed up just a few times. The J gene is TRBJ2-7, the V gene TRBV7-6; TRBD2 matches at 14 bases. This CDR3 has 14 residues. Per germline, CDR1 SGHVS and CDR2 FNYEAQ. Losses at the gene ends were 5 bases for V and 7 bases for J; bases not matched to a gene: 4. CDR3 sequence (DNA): TGTGCCAGCAGCCCGGGACTAGCGGGGGAAGAGCAGTACTTC. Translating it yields CASSPGLAGEEQYF. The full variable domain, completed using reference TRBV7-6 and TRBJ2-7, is GAGVSQSPRYKVTKRGQDVALRCDPISGHVSLYWYRQALGQGPEFLTYFNYEAQQDKSGLPNDRFSAERPEGSISTLTIQRTEQRDSAMYRCASSPGLAGEEQYFGPGTRLTVT.